This TCR beta chain is from a study of T cell responses to AZD1222 COVID-19 vaccine. General observations from the study: Possibly, clonal diversity was underestimated; donors were largely white British and included more females. Reports indicate that nearly half of spike-specific TCRs are directed at unmutated variant regions.

A remark on this clone: What it binds is unknown.

Profiling relied on immunoSEQ multiplex PCR, and the TCRdb table lists in-frame clones only, not all of them. Counted here are 250,000 or so clones, approximately 93% occurring once; the ten biggest clones make up about 0.5%. The V gene's germline CDR1 is SGDLS and CDR2 YYNGEE. The CDR3 contains 17 residues. The ends were cut back, 1 base at V and 2 bases at J, with 16 bases in the middle. The chain carries TRBV9 and TRBJ2-1; D is tentatively TRBD1 or TRBD2 (5 bases each). The sequencing here drew on peripheral blood, taken on day 0 of AZD1222 vaccination. This clonotype was sampled from an adult in good health. The CDR3 spells CASSVSLRDPTYNEQFF. The CDR3 DNA sequence: TGTGCCAGCAGCGTATCACTCCGGGACCCTACCTACAATGAGCAGTTCTTC.